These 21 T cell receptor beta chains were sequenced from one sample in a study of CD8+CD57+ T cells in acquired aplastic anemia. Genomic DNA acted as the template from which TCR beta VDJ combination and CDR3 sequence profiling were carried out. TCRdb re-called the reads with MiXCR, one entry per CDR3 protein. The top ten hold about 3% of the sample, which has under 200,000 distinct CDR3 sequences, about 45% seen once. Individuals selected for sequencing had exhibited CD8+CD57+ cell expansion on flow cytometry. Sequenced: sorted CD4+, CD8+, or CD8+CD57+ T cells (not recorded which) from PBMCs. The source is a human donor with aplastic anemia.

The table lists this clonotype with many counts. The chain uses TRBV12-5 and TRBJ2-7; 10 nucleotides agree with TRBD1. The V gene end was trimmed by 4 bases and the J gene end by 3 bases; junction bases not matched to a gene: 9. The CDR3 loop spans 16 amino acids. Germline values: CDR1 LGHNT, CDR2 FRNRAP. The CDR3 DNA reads TGTGCTAGTGGTTCCAGCCGACAGGGGGCGGTCTACGAGCAGTACTTC. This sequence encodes CASGSSRQGAVYEQYF.

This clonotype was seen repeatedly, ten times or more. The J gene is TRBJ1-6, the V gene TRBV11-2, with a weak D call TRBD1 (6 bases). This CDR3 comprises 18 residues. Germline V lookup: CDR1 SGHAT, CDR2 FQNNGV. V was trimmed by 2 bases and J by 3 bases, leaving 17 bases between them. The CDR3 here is CASSLFRPGARYNSPLHF. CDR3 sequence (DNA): TGTGCCAGCAGCTTATTTCGGCCAGGGGCTCGCTATAATTCACCCCTCCACTTT.

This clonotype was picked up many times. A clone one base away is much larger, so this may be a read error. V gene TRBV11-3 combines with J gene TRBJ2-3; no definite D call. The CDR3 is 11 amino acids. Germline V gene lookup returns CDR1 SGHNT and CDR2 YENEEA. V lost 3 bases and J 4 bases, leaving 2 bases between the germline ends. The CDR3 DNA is TGTGCCAGCAGCTTCTCAGATACGCAGTATTTT. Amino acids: CASSFSDTQYF.

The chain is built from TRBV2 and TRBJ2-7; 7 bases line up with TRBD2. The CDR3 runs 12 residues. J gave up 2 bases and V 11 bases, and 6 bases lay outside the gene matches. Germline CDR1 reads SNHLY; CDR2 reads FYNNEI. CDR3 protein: CAGGEGAYEQYF. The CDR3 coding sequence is TGTGCCGGGGGGGAGGGCGCCTACGAGCAGTACTTC.

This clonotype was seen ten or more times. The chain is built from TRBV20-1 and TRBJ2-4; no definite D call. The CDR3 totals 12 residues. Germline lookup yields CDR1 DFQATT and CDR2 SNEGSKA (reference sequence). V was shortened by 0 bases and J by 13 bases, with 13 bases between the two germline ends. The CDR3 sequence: CSARDMVGIQYF. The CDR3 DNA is TGCAGTGCTAGAGATATGGTGGGGATACAGTACTTC.

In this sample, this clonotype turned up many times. Here the CDR3 reads CASSPDSLTKAFF. CDR3 DNA: TGTGCCAGTAGTCCCGATAGCCTCACCAAAGCTTTCTTT. The genes are TRBV19 and TRBJ1-1; D remains unclear. The CDR3 spans 13 residues. V lost 5 bases and J lost 9, with 16 bases in between. In germline, CDR1 is LNHDA, CDR2 SQIVND (reference sequence). The full variable domain, with the rest looked up from reference TRBV19 and TRBJ1-1, is DGGITQSPKYLFRKEGQNVTLSCEQNLNHDAMYWYRQDPGQGLRLIYYSQIVNDFQKGDIAEGYSVSREKKESFPLTVTSAQKNPTAFYLCASSPDSLTKAFFGQGTRLTVV.

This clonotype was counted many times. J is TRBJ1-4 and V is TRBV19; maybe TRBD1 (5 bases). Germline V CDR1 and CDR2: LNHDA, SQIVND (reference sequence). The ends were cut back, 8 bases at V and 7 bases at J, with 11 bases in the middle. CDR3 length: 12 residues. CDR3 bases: TGTGCCAGTGGCAGGGTGGGTGAAAAACTGTTTTTT. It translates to CASGRVGEKLFF.

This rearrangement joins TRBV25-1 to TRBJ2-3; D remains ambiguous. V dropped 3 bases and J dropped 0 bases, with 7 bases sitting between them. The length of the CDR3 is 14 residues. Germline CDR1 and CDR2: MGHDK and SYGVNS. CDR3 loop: CASSDQRSTDTQYF. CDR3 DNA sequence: TGTGCCAGCAGTGATCAGAGAAGCACAGATACGCAGTATTTT.

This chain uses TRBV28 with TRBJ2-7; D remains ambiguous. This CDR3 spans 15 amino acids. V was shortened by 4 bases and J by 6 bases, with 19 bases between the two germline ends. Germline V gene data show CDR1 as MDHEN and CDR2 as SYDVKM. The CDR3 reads CASSSLKARACEQYF. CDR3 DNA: TGTGCCAGCAGTTCATTGAAGGCCCGAGCCTGCGAGCAGTACTTC.

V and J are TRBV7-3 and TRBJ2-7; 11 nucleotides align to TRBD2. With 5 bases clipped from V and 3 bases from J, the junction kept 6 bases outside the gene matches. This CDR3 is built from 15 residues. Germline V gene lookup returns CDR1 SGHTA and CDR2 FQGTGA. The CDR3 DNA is TGTGCCAGCAGCCCACTAGCGGGGGTCGGCTACGAGCAGTACTTC. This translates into CASSPLAGVGYEQYF.

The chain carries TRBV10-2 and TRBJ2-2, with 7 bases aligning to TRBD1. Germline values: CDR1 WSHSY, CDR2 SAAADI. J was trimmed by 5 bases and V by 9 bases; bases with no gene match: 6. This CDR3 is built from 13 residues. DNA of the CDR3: TGCGCCAGTCGAAAGGGGGCAACCGGGGAGCTGTTTTTT. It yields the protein CASRKGATGELFF.

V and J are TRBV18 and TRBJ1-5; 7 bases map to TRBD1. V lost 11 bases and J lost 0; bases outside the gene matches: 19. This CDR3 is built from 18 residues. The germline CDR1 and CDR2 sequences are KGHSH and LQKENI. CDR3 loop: CACPGLGQSCYSNQPQHF. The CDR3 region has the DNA TGTGCCTGCCCCGGGTTGGGACAGTCTTGTTATAGCAATCAGCCCCAGCATTTT.

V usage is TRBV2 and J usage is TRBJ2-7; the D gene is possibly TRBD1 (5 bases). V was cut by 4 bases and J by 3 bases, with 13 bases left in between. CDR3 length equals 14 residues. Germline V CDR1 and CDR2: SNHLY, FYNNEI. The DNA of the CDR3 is TGTGCCAGCAGTGGACAGAGCCAATACTACGAGCAGTACTTC. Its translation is CASSGQSQYYEQYF.

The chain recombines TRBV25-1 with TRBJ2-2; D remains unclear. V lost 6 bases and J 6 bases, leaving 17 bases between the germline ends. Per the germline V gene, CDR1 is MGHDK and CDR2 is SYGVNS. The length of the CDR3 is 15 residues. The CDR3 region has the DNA TGTGCCAGCAGCCGCTCAGGTGATCTCGCCGGGGAGCTGTTTTTT. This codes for CASSRSGDLAGELFF. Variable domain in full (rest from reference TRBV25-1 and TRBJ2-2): EADIYQTPRYLVIGTGKKITLECSQTMGHDKMYWYQQDPGMELHLIHYSYGVNSTEKGDLSSESTVSRIRTEHFPLTLESARPSHTSQYLCASSRSGDLAGELFFGEGSRLTVL.

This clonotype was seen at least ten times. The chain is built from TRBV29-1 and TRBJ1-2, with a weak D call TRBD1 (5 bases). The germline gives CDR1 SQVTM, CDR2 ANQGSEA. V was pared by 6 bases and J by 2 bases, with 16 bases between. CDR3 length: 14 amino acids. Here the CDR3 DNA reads TGCAGCGTAGACTGGGGGGGTGGCAACTATGGCTACACCTTC. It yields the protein CSVDWGGGNYGYTF.

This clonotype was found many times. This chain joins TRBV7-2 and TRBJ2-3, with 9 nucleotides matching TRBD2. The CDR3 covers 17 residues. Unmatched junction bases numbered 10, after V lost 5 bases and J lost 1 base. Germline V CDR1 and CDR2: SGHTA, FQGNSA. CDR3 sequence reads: CASSPPGAGGGTDTQYF. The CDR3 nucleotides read TGTGCCAGCAGCCCTCCTGGAGCGGGAGGTGGCACAGATACGCAGTATTTT.

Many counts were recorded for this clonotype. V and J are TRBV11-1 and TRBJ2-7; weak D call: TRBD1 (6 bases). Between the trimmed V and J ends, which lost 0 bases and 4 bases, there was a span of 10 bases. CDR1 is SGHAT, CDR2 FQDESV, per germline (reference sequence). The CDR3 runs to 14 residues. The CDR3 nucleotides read TGTGCCAGCAGCTTAGCGGCCAGGGGTTACGAGCAGTACTTC. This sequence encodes CASSLAARGYEQYF.

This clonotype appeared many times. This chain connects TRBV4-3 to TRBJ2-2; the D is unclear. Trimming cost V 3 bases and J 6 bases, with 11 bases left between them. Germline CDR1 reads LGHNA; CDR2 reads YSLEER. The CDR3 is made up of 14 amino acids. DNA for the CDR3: TGCGCCAGCAGCCATGATAGGAGTTCCGGGGAGCTGTTTTTT. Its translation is CASSHDRSSGELFF.

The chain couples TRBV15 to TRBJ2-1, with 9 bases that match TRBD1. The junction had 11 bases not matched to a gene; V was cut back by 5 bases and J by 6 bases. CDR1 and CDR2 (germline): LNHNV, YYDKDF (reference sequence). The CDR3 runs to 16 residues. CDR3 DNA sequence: TGTGCCACCAGCCCGATACGTGGGACAGGGAGCAATGAGCAGTTCTTC. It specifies CATSPIRGTGSNEQFF.

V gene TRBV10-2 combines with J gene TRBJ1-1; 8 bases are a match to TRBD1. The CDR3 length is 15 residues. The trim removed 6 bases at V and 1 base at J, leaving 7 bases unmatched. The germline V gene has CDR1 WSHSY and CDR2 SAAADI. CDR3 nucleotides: TGCGCCAGCAGAGGAAGGGACAGGCCGAACACTGAAGCTTTCTTT. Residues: CASRGRDRPNTEAFF.

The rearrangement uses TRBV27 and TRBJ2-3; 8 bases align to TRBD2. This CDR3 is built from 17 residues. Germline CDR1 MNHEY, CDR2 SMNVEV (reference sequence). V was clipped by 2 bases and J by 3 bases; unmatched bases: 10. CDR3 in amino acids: CASSLIGLAEYTDTQYF. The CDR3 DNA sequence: TGTGCCAGCAGTTTAATCGGACTAGCCGAGTATACAGATACGCAGTATTTT.